This T cell receptor (beta chain) was observed in a study of cytomegalovirus exposure and HLA in healthy donors. This clone was seen a few times. A multiplex PCR was run with 60 Vbeta primers and 13 Jbeta primers. Only in-frame clones appear in the TCRdb table, and some are missing; sequencing was by immunoSEQ multiplex PCR. The sample contains approximately 150,000 clones, around 82% of which appear only once. The V gene's germline CDR1 is KGHSH and CDR2 LQKENI. The CDR3 sequence is 17 residues long. J was trimmed by 7 bases and V by 6 bases; bases with no gene match: 18. Sequencing used PBMCs. J is TRBJ2-4 and V is TRBV18; 7 bases map to TRBD1. This sequence was found in a man aged 50 to 59 in good health and CMV-seropositive. CDR3 sequence: CASSLTYLDEQGNIQYF. The CDR3 DNA is TGTGCCAGCTCTCTTACATACCTGGACGAACAGGGGAACATTCAGTACTTC.